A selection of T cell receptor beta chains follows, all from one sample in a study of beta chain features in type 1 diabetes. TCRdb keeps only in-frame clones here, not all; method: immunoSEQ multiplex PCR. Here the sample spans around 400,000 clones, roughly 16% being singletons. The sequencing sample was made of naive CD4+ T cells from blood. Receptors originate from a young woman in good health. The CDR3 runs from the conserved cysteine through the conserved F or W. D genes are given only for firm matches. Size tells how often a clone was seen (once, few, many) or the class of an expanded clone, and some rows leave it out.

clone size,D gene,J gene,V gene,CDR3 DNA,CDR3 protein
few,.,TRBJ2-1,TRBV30,TGTGCCTGGAGCGTTGACAGGTTATCCTACAATGAGCAGTTCTTC,CAWSVDRLSYNEQFF
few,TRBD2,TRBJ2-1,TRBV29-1,TGCAGCGTTCCCCCCGGGCTAGCGGGTTCCCGCTCCTACAATGAGCAGTTCTTC,CSVPPGLAGSRSYNEQFF
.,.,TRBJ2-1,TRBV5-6,TGTGCCAGCAGCTTGGTAGGGACATACAATGAGCAGTTCTTC,CASSLVGTYNEQFF
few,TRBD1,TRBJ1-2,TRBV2,TGTGCCAGCAGGGATACAGGGGGTAGTGGCTACACCTTC,CASRDTGGSGYTF
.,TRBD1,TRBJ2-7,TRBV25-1,TGTGCCAGCATGGGGCAGGGGGTCTCCTACGAGCAGTACTTC,CASMGQGVSYEQYF
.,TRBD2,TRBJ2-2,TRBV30,TGTGCCTGGAGGCCAGGACTAGCGGGAGAGGGGGAGCTGTTTTTT,CAWRPGLAGEGELFF
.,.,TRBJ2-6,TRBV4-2,TGTGCCAGCAGCCCCGGGACACTCTCTGGGGCCAACGTCCTGACTTTC,CASSPGTLSGANVLTF
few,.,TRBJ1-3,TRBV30,TGTGCCTGCCCGGTCGGAGGGAAAAACACCATATATTTT,CACPVGGKNTIYF
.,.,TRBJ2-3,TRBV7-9,TGTGCCAGCAGCTTACCTGGCACAGATACGCAGTATTTT,CASSLPGTDTQYF
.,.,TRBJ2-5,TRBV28,TGTGCCAGCAGTCCCGGTGGTGGCAGGGTTGGGTCCCAGTACTTC,CASSPGGGRVGSQYF
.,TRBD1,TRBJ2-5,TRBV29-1,TGCAGCGTTGCTGGGACAGTGGTGAGAGAGACCCAGTACTTC,CSVAGTVVRETQYF
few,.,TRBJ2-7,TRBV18,TGTGCCAGCTCACCTAGCGGCCAGGGAGTCTACGAGCAGTACTTC,CASSPSGQGVYEQYF
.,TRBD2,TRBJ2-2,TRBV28,TGTGCCAGCAGTTTTGAGGGACTAGGTGCTTCCGGGGAGCTGTTTTTT,CASSFEGLGASGELFF
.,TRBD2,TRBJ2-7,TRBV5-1,TGCGCCAGCAGCTTGGTTGGGACTAGCGGGAACGAGCAGTACTTC,CASSLVGTSGNEQYF
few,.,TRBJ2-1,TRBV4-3,TGCGCCAGCAGCCAAGTAAACAGGGACAATGAGCAGTTCTTC,CASSQVNRDNEQFF
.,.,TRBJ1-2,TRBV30,TGTGCCTGGAGCTTTAGACTGACTAACTATGGCTACACCTTC,CAWSFRLTNYGYTF
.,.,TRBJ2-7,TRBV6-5,TGTGCCAGCAGACTGACAGGCTCCTACGAGCAGTACTTC,CASRLTGSYEQYF
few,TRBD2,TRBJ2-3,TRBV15,TGTGCCACCAGCAGAGATCGGGCGGGAGGGCCCAGGGATACGCAGTATTTT,CATSRDRAGGPRDTQYF
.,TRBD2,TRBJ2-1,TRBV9,TGTGCCAGCAGCGTAGTAGCGCTAGCGGGAGAAGATGAGCAGTTCTTC,CASSVVALAGEDEQFF
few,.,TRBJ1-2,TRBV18,TGTGCCAGCTCACCAGCGACAGCCTCTCTCTTC,CASSPATASLF
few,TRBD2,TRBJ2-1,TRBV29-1,TGCAGCGTTGTAGCGGGTGAAGAATTCACCTACAATGAGCAGTTCTTC,CSVVAGEEFTYNEQFF
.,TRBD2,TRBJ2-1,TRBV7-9,TGTGCCAGCAGCTTACTGGGCGGGAGGTACAATGAGCAGTTCTTC,CASSLLGGRYNEQFF
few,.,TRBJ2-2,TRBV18,TGTGCCAGCTCACCCGGGACGAACACCGGGGAGCTGTTTTTT,CASSPGTNTGELFF
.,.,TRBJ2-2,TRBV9,TGTGCCAGCAGTATACTCCAGGGGTCAGCCGGGGAGCTGTTTTTT,CASSILQGSAGELFF
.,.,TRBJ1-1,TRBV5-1,TGCGCCAGCAGCAATGTGGAGACAGTGAACACTGAAGCTTTCTTT,CASSNVETVNTEAFF
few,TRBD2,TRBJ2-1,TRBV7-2,TGTGCCAGCAGCGTCCCGGGACTAGCGGGAGGGCCGCATGAGCAGTTCTTC,CASSVPGLAGGPHEQFF
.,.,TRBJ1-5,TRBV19,TGTGCCAGTAGTATGGGGGCTGGCAATCAGCCCCAGCATTTT,CASSMGAGNQPQHF
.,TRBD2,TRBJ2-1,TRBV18,TGTGCCAGCTCACCGACTAGCGGGAGCTCAAATGAGCAGTTCTTC,CASSPTSGSSNEQFF
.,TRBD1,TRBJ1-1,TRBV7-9,TGTGCCAGCAGCTCGGGACAGGGGGCGGACACTGAAGCTTTCTTT,CASSSGQGADTEAFF
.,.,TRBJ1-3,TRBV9,TGTGCCAGCAGCGAATACTTTAAGAAATCCTCTGGAAACACCATATATTTT,CASSEYFKKSSGNTIYF
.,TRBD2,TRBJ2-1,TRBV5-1,TGCGCCAGCAGCCGATCCGGACTAGCGGGAAATAATGAGCAGTTCTTC,CASSRSGLAGNNEQFF
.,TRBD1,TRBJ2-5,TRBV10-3,TGTGCCATCAGGACCGGGACAGGGGTTGAGACCCAGTACTTC,CAIRTGTGVETQYF
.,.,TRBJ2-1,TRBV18,TGTGCCAGCTCACCCTCAGCGGGCTCCTACAATGAGCAGTTCTTC,CASSPSAGSYNEQFF
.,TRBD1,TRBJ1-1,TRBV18,TGTGCCAGCTCACCACCGGGACAGTACACTGAAGCTTTCTTT,CASSPPGQYTEAFF
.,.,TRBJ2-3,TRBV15,TGTGCCACCAGCAGAGGGGAGTTTTCAAGAGATACGCAGTATTTT,CATSRGEFSRDTQYF
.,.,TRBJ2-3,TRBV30,TGTGCCTGGGGTGGCACAGGCACAGATACGCAGTATTTT,CAWGGTGTDTQYF
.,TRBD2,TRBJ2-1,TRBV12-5,TGTGCTAGTGGTTTGGCCCTGGCGGGAGGATTTCGCAATGAGCAGTTCTTC,CASGLALAGGFRNEQFF
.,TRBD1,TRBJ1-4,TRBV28,TGTGCCAGCAGCTCTATCAACAGGGGGCGCGGAAAACTGTTTTTT,CASSSINRGRGKLFF
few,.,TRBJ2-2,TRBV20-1,TGCAGTGCGGGGAGGCCCGGGGAGCTGTTTTTT,CSAGRPGELFF
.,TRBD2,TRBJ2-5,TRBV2,TGTGCCAGCAGTGTTAGAGCGGGAGGGCCAGAGACCCAGTACTTC,CASSVRAGGPETQYF
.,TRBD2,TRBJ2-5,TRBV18,TGTGCCAGCTCACCACTACATAGCGGGACTTATCCCCTGGAGACCCAGTACTTC,CASSPLHSGTYPLETQYF
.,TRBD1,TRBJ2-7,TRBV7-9,TGTGCCAGCAGCTTGAGGGGGACAGGGGGCCACGAGCAGTACTTC,CASSLRGTGGHEQYF
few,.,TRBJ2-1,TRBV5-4,TGTGCCAGTAGCCCCCCTCCCTACAATGAGCAGTTCTTC,CASSPPPYNEQFF
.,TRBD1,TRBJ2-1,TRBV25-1,TGTGCCAGCAGTGATCCCCTACAGGGGGCGGCGAAAAGGCAGTTCTTC,CASSDPLQGAAKRQFF
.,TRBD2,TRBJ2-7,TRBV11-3,TGTGCCAGCAGCTCAAGGACTAGCGGGACCTACGAGCAGTACTTC,CASSSRTSGTYEQYF
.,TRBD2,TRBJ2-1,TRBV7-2,TGTGCCAGCAGCTGGACTAGCGGGAGATATGAGCAGTTCTTC,CASSWTSGRYEQFF
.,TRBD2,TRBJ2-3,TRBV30,TGTGCCTGGACCCCAACCGTAGCGGGAGGGATCCCAGATACGCAGTATTTT,CAWTPTVAGGIPDTQYF
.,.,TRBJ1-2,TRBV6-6,TGTGCCACCCAAACCGGCATTTCAGGGGGCTACACCTTC,CATQTGISGGYTF
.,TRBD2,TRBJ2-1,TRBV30,TGTGCCTGGAGTGGGACTAGTTTTGAGCAGTTCTTC,CAWSGTSFEQFF
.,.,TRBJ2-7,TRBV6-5,TGTGCCAGCAGTGCCCCGGGATCCTACGAGCAGTACTTC,CASSAPGSYEQYF
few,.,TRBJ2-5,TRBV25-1,TGTGCCAGCAGCACCTACTTCCAAGAGACCCAGTACTTC,CASSTYFQETQYF
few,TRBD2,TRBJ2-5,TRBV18,TGTGCCAGCTCTCCGGGGGGCCAAGAGACCCAGTACTTC,CASSPGGQETQYF
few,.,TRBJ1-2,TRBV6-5,TGTGCCAGCAGTTACTCGGGGGGGAACTATGGCTACACCTTC,CASSYSGGNYGYTF
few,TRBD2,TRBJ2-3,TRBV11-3,TGTGCCAGCAGCTCAGGACTAGCGGGAGGGTATACGCAGTATTTT,CASSSGLAGGYTQYF
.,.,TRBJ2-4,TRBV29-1,TGCAGCGTACCCGGGGGGCCCTTAAACATTCAGTACTTC,CSVPGGPLNIQYF
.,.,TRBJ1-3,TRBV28,TGTGCCAGCAGTTTTTGGGCTTCGCCTCCTGGAAACACCATATATTTT,CASSFWASPPGNTIYF
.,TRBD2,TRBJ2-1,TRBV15,TGTGCCACCAGCAAAAACGCCCCAATAAGCGGGACTAGCGGCAATGAGCAGTTCTTC,CATSKNAPISGTSGNEQFF